This is a list of T cell receptor beta chains from one sample in a study of OX40 agonist ivuxolimab in advanced cancers. Produced via immunoSEQ multiplex PCR; TCRdb's table is partial and in-frame only. The table lists 80,000 to 100,000 clones, about 88% of them singletons. Sequences were derived from CD4+ or CD8+ T cells sorted from blood, sampled in a trial of the OX40 agonist ivuxolimab. The receptors originated from an adult with an advanced solid tumor such as melanoma, head and neck, liver or kidney cancer. Both conserved end residues are part of each CDR3. The D gene is left open where the match is weak. Clone size is given for some rows only: seen once, a few or many times, or a class if the clone is expanded.

15,TRBD2,TRBV5-6,-,TRBJ2-5,CASSYTSGRGETQYF,TGTGCCAGCAGCTATACTAGCGGGAGAGGGGAGACCCAGTACTTC
13,TRBD2,TRBV29-1,-,TRBJ2-3,CSFRGGGTDTQYF,TGCAGCTTCCGCGGGGGGGGCACAGATACGCAGTATTTT
14,TRBD1,TRBV2,-,TRBJ1-2,CASERDRANYGYTF,TGTGCCAGCGAGAGGGACAGGGCTAACTATGGCTACACCTTC
13,-,TRBV2,-,TRBJ1-2,CASSGTEKYGYTF,TGTGCCAGCAGTGGCACAGAAAAGTATGGCTACACCTTC
11,-,TRBV6-5,-,TRBJ2-5,CASSYRGTQYF,TGTGCCAGCAGTTACCGGGGGACCCAGTACTTC
19,-,TRBV5-1,-,TRBJ2-1,CASSWPPWAGSSSYNEQFF,TGCGCCAGCAGCTGGCCCCCGTGGGCGGGGTCCAGCTCCTACAATGAGCAGTTCTTC
16,-,TRBV4-1,-,TRBJ2-5,CASSQVSVGGQETQYF,TGCGCCAGCAGCCAAGTTTCTGTGGGAGGCCAAGAGACCCAGTACTTC
15,-,TRBV18,-,TRBJ1-6,CASSPPGVSDSPLHF,TGTGCCAGCTCACCACCAGGGGTTTCTGATTCACCCCTCCACTTT
15,-,TRBV30,-,TRBJ1-2,CAWESRDRLNYGYTF,TGTGCCTGGGAATCCCGGGACCGCCTTAACTATGGCTACACCTTC
11,-,TRBV29-1,-,TRBJ2-2,CSVESSGELFF,TGCAGCGTTGAAAGCAGCGGGGAGCTGTTTTTT
13,-,TRBV7-7,-,TRBJ2-5,CASSSGDTKTQYF,TGTGCTAGCAGCTCAGGGGATACCAAGACCCAGTACTTC
15,-,TRBV28,-,TRBJ1-4,CASTSPSTTNEKLFF,TGTGCCAGCACCTCCCCAAGCACTACTAATGAAAAACTGTTTTTT
17,TRBD1,TRBV18,-,TRBJ1-6,CASSDGQVRTYNSPLHF,TGTGCCAGCTCAGACGGACAGGTTCGAACCTATAATTCACCCCTCCACTTT
16,-,TRBV18,few,TRBJ1-5,CASSPPGQGSKQPQHF,TGTGCCAGCTCACCACCGGGGCAGGGGAGTAAGCAGCCCCAGCATTTT
13,-,TRBV28,-,TRBJ1-2,CASGTYRLYGYTF,TGTGCCAGCGGGACATATCGTTTGTATGGCTACACCTTC
16,TRBD2,TRBV4-2,few,TRBJ2-3,CASSQDLAGGPDTQYF,TGTGCCAGCAGCCAAGATCTAGCGGGAGGGCCAGATACGCAGTATTTT
19,-,TRBV5-1,-,TRBJ2-7,CASSPAEAAGTLVLYEQYF,TGCGCCAGCAGCCCAGCTGAGGCGGCGGGGACCTTGGTATTATACGAGCAGTACTTC
15,-,TRBV9,few,TRBJ1-4,CASSAGSSRDEKLFF,TGTGCCAGCAGCGCCGGGTCCTCCCGAGATGAAAAACTGTTTTTT
15,-,TRBV19,-,TRBJ2-3,CASSIITTGTDTQYF,TGTGCCAGTAGTATTATAACCACCGGGACAGATACGCAGTATTTT
12,-,TRBV2,-,TRBJ2-7,CASRDTGGEQYF,TGTGCCAGCAGGGACACAGGTGGCGAGCAGTACTTC
15,TRBD1,TRBV7-2,-,TRBJ2-2,CASSPGTDRTGELFF,TGTGCCAGCAGCCCGGGGACAGATCGCACCGGGGAGCTGTTTTTT
14,TRBD1,TRBV30,-,TRBJ1-2,CAWTRDRFFDGYTF,TGTGCCTGGACGAGGGACAGGTTTTTCGATGGCTACACCTTC
12,-,TRBV7-9,-,TRBJ2-7,CASSFSAYEQYF,TGTGCCAGCAGCTTTAGTGCCTACGAGCAGTACTTC
14,-,TRBV5-4,once,TRBJ2-1,CASSPGSSYNEQFF,TGTGCCAGCAGCCCCGGGAGCTCCTACAATGAGCAGTTCTTC
14,TRBD1,TRBV10-3,-,TRBJ2-1,CAISTGGGLLEQFF,TGTGCCATCAGCACAGGGGGCGGCCTATTGGAGCAGTTCTTC
13,-,TRBV11-1,-,TRBJ2-3,CASSSTEVNTQYF,TGTGCCAGCAGCTCCACGGAGGTTAATACGCAGTATTTT
15,-,TRBV27,-,TRBJ1-1,CASSYRRWGNTEAFF,TGTGCCAGCAGTTATCGGCGTTGGGGGAACACTGAAGCTTTCTTT
14,-,TRBV7-3,once,TRBJ2-1,CASSPTGLRNEQFF,TGTGCCAGCAGCCCAACGGGACTTAGGAATGAGCAGTTCTTC
14,TRBD1,TRBV5-6,-,TRBJ1-1,CASSLGQGSIKAFF,TGTGCCAGCAGCCTGGGACAGGGTTCTATCAAAGCTTTCTTT
12,-,TRBV7-2,once,TRBJ1-2,CASSFGVEGYTF,TGTGCCAGCAGCTTTGGGGTAGAAGGCTACACCTTC
14,-,TRBV7-2,-,TRBJ2-5,CASSSRASVETQYF,TGTGCCAGCAGCTCTCGGGCTTCGGTCGAGACCCAGTACTTC
15,-,TRBV7-8,-,TRBJ2-5,CASSWRAVSQETQYF,TGTGCCAGCAGCTGGAGGGCTGTCAGCCAAGAGACCCAGTACTTC
14,-,TRBV7-3,-,TRBJ2-5,CASSLTGPGETQYF,TGTGCCAGCAGCTTAACAGGGCCGGGAGAGACCCAGTACTTC
15,TRBD2,TRBV5-1,once,TRBJ2-3,CASSQGLAGPDTQYF,TGCGCCAGCAGCCAGGGACTAGCGGGCCCAGATACGCAGTATTTT
13,TRBD1,TRBV28,-,TRBJ2-2,CATKTGYTGELFF,TGTGCCACCAAGACAGGGTACACCGGGGAGCTGTTTTTT
14,-,TRBV19,-,TRBJ2-2,CASRRDPSAGELFF,TGTGCCAGTAGAAGGGATCCGTCCGCCGGGGAGCTGTTTTTT
12,-,TRBV7-2,-,TRBJ1-2,CASSQPSYGYTF,TGTGCCAGCAGCCAACCCTCCTATGGCTACACCTTC
17,TRBD2,TRBV4-1,-,TRBJ2-1,CASSQDSGTRSYNEQFF,TGCGCCAGCAGCCAGGATTCCGGGACTAGGTCCTACAATGAGCAGTTCTTC
18,TRBD1,TRBV28,once,TRBJ1-5,CASSLGGTGGVHGQPQHF,TGTGCCAGCAGTTTAGGGGGGACAGGGGGCGTTCACGGTCAGCCCCAGCATTTT
14,TRBD1,TRBV6-6,-,TRBJ2-2,CASFNGQGTGELFF,TGTGCCAGTTTCAATGGACAGGGGACCGGGGAGCTGTTTTTT
11,-,TRBV5-1,-,TRBJ2-5,CASSLKETQYF,TGCGCCAGCAGTTTAAAAGAGACCCAGTACTTC
14,-,TRBV6-5,-,TRBJ1-1,CASSYEGESTEAFF,TGTGCCAGCAGTTACGAAGGGGAGAGTACTGAAGCTTTCTTT
14,-,TRBV19,-,TRBJ2-7,CASSIRGRTYEQYF,TGTGCCAGTAGTATACGGGGGAGAACCTACGAGCAGTACTTC
11,-,TRBV2,once,TRBJ2-5,CASSEMGTQYF,TGTGCCAGCAGTGAGATGGGGACCCAGTACTTC
16,TRBD2,TRBV5-1,-,TRBJ2-2,CATRSVGIAGSGELFF,TGCGCCACCAGATCTGTGGGTATAGCGGGATCCGGGGAGCTGTTTTTT
15,TRBD2,TRBV11-3,once,TRBJ2-1,CASSLGGRSGNEQFF,TGTGCCAGCAGCTTAGGCGGGAGAAGTGGCAATGAGCAGTTCTTC
19,TRBD1,TRBV7-8,-,TRBJ2-7,CASSLAGTGGAPRTYEQYF,TGTGCCAGCAGCTTAGCGGGGACAGGGGGCGCCCCTAGGACCTACGAGCAGTACTTC
15,TRBD2,TRBV10-1,-,TRBJ2-3,CASSESGGSSDTQYF,TGCGCCAGCAGTGAGTCAGGCGGGAGCTCAGATACGCAGTATTTT